These T cell receptor beta chains were read from a single sample in a study of blood T cell repertoires in COVID-19. TCRdb's table, derived via immunoSEQ multiplex PCR, lists solely in-frame clones and lacks some. The data show roughly 380,000 clones, roughly 90% seen once. Sequenced input: peripheral blood. The receptors come from a woman aged 40 to 50 with COVID-19, enrolled during active disease. CDR3s leave out the opening cysteine and the closing phenylalanine or tryptophan. Fields, in order: J gene, V gene, CDR3 protein.

TRBJ2-3,TRBV4-2,ASSPTAGDTDTQY
TRBJ2-1,TRBV19,ASSPGQGVPSYNEQF
TRBJ2-3,TRBV5-1,ASSGITGGADTQY
TRBJ2-2,TRBV19,ASSIWRTGELF
TRBJ2-3,TRBV5-1,ASSLDRLTDTQY
TRBJ1-2,TRBV7-9,ASSPPRDRGRIGPYGYT
TRBJ1-5,TRBV7-2,ASSLAGGGQPQH
TRBJ2-7,TRBV7-9,ASSLDGSPSYEQY
TRBJ1-1,TRBV15,ATSREFGSDTEAF
TRBJ1-5,TRBV9,ASSSGANQPQH
TRBJ1-5,TRBV28,ASSAILRGSNQPQH
TRBJ2-7,TRBV2,ASTTRTGVSYEQY
TRBJ1-2,TRBV10-3,AISDSGHLNYGYT
TRBJ1-1,TRBV12-3/TRBV12-4,ASSRGRKAEAF
TRBJ1-3,TRBV29-1,SVEDAPRGQGAGNTIY
TRBJ1-6,TRBV28,ASSPSVLAALH
TRBJ2-7,TRBV6-5,ASSYRDRGEQY
TRBJ1-1,TRBV28,ASKGAAVGTEAF
TRBJ1-4,TRBV5-6,ASSSPGTGLATNEKLF
TRBJ2-3,TRBV21-1,ASPKRGLSTDTQY
TRBJ2-3,TRBV5-8,ASSLGQVYSDTQY
TRBJ2-3,TRBV5-5,ASSTGTGGLTSQY
TRBJ2-6,TRBV7-2,ASSLERLAGGANVLT
TRBJ1-1,TRBV30,AWGFDSSQGSTEAF
TRBJ2-1,TRBV28,ASTKGDFHNEQF
TRBJ1-3,TRBV2,ASSGRSSGNTIY
TRBJ2-4,TRBV7-3,ASAKAGSSKNIQY
TRBJ2-1,TRBV7-2,ASSLATGTGGNEQF
TRBJ1-6,TRBV18,ASSPLPGRLNSPLH
TRBJ2-3,TRBV7-8,ASSRGLAGGGGTQY
TRBJ1-1,TRBV24-1,ATERTGEFF
TRBJ1-1,TRBV7-2,ASSLDMGIEAF
TRBJ2-5,TRBV27,ASSLSAGETQY
TRBJ1-5,TRBV6-5,ASSHSEGGQQPQH
TRBJ1-2,TRBV27,ASSLVGQGVYGYT
TRBJ1-2,TRBV7-9,ASSFSGQLPAYGYT